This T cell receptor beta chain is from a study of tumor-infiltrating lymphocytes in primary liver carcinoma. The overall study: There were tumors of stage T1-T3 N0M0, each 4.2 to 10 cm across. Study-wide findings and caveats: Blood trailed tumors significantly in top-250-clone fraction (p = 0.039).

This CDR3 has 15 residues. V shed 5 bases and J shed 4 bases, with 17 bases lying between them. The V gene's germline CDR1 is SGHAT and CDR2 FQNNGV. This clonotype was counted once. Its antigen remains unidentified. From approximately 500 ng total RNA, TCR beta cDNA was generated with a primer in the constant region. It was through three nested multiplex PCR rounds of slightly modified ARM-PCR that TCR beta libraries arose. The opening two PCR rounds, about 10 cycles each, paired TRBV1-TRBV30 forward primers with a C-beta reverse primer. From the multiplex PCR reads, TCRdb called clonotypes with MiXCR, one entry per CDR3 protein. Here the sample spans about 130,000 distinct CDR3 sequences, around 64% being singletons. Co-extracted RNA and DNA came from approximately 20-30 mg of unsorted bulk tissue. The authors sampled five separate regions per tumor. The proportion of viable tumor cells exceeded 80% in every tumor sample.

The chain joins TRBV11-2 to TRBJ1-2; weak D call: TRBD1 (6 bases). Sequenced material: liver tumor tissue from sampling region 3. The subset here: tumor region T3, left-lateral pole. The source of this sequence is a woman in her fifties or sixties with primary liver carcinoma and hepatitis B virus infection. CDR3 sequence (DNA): TGTGCCAGCAGCCTCAACATGGGACACAGCTATGGCTACACCTTC. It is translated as CASSLNMGHSYGYTF.